A single sample gave rise to the 20 T cell receptor beta chains below, sequenced in a study of blood T cell repertoires in COVID-19. Profiled with immunoSEQ multiplex PCR; TCRdb holds only in-frame clones, not every one. Among over 120,000 clones, over 60% were seen once, and the ten largest hold roughly 4.7%. Material for sequencing was peripheral blood. Source of these receptors: a woman of 80 years or more with active or convalescent COVID-19.

This chain links TRBV11-3 with TRBJ1-1; a weak D match, TRBD1 (6 bases). CDR3 length: 14 amino acids. V lost 5 bases to trimming and J lost 3 bases, with 13 bases between them. Germline CDR1 reads SGHNT; CDR2 reads YENEEA. In nucleotides, the CDR3 is TGTGCCAGCAGCATGGACAGTGAGGACACTGAAGCTTTCTTT. This encodes CASSMDSEDTEAFF.

The rearrangement uses TRBV6-5 and TRBJ2-2, with D tentatively TRBD1 (6 bases). Germline lookup yields CDR1 MNHEY and CDR2 SVGAGI. The CDR3 totals 15 residues. Trimming left V 6 bases short and J 4 bases short, with 15 bases between. As DNA, the CDR3 is TGTGCCAGCAGACCCACGACAGGATTCACCGGGGAGCTGTTTTTT. Translating it yields CASRPTTGFTGELFF.

The J gene is TRBJ1-4, the V gene TRBV7-8; 8 bases are shared with TRBD1. Germline values: CDR1 SGHVS, CDR2 FQNEAQ. The CDR3 runs to 15 residues. V dropped 5 bases and J dropped 6; count of bases not matched to a gene: 8. The CDR3 here is CASSHGQGEDEKLFF. Written as DNA, the CDR3 is TGTGCCAGCAGCCACGGACAGGGCGAGGATGAAAAACTGTTTTTT. The entire variable domain, with the rest obtained from reference TRBV7-8 and TRBJ1-4, is as follows: GAGVSQSPRYKVAKRGQDVALRCDPISGHVSLFWYQQALGQGPEFLTYFQNEAQLDKSGLPSDRFFAERPEGSVSTLKIQRTQQEDSAVYLCASSHGQGEDEKLFFGSGTQLSVL.

CDR3 protein: CASSPGGTTEAFF. The CDR3 nucleotides read TGTGCCAGTAGCCCCGGAGGGACCACTGAAGCTTTCTTT. V is TRBV19 and J is TRBJ1-1; weak D call: TRBD1 (5 bases). The CDR3 is 13 residues long. Trimming cost V 6 bases and J 4 bases, with 12 bases left between them. Germline assignment: CDR1 LNHDA and CDR2 SQIVND (reference sequence).

The rearrangement links TRBV6-2 or TRBV6-3 to TRBJ1-6; 8 nucleotides align to TRBD1. The CDR3 runs 18 residues. Trimming at V came to 2 bases and at J to 7 bases, leaving 13 bases not matched to a gene. CDR1 and CDR2 from the germline V gene are MNHEY and SVGEGT. The CDR3 DNA sequence: TGTGCCAGCAGTTACCCCTCTGGGGGGGACAGGAGAAATTCACCCCTCCACTTT. This gives the protein CASSYPSGGDRRNSPLHF.

This rearrangement joins TRBV7-2 to TRBJ1-4, with D hard to call. This CDR3 spans 14 amino acids. CDR1 and CDR2 from the germline V gene are SGHTA and FQGNSA. The V gene lost 2 bases and the J gene lost 5 bases, with 9 bases spanning the gap. The CDR3: CASSLLTGNEKLFF. CDR3 nucleotides: TGTGCCAGCAGCTTACTGACTGGGAATGAAAAACTGTTTTTT.

This clone occurred a few times. V is TRBV18 and J is TRBJ2-2; 7 bases are shared with TRBD1. The length of the CDR3 is 16 residues. The junction had 5 bases not matched to a gene; V was cut back by 0 bases and J by 4 bases. Germline V gene data show CDR1 as KGHSH and CDR2 as LQKENI. The CDR3 here is CASSPPSTGATGELFF. The DNA for the CDR3 is TGTGCCAGCTCACCACCATCAACAGGGGCCACCGGGGAGCTGTTTTTT.

This chain uses TRBV15 with TRBJ1-2; 7 bases fit TRBD1. Losses at the gene ends were 8 bases for V and 3 bases for J; bases not matched to a gene: 9. The CDR3 contains 14 residues. Germline values: CDR1 LNHNV, CDR2 YYDKDF (reference sequence). The CDR3 region has the DNA TGTGCCACCGCCAGAGGGGGCGCGGACTATGGCTACACCTTC. Its protein product is CATARGGADYGYTF.

This chain uses TRBV3-1 (or the pseudogene TRBV3-2) with TRBJ1-5; D is undetermined. V was trimmed by 2 bases and J by 4 bases, leaving 3 bases between them. From germline, CDR1 is LGHDT and CDR2 YNNKEL (reference sequence). The CDR3 extends over 12 amino acids. The CDR3 DNA sequence: TGTGCCAGCAGCCAACTGAATCAGCCCCAGCATTTT. Protein: CASSQLNQPQHF.

In its sample, this clone was seen once. The chain is built from TRBV5-1 and TRBJ1-1, with a possible D match to TRBD1 (6 bases). CDR1 SGHRS and CDR2 YFSETQ come from the germline V gene. The CDR3 sequence is 14 residues long. V lost 4 bases and J 3 bases, leaving 13 bases between the germline ends. The CDR3 coding sequence is TGCGCCAGCAGCCTTACAGGGTATGACACTGAAGCTTTCTTT. Protein product: CASSLTGYDTEAFF. The whole variable domain, filled in from reference TRBV5-1 and TRBJ1-1, reads KAGVTQTPRYLIKTRGQQVTLSCSPISGHRSVSWYQQTPGQGLQFLFEYFSETQRNKGNFPGRFSGRQFSNSRSEMNVSTLELGDSALYLCASSLTGYDTEAFFGQGTRLTVV.

This sequence joins TRBV5-1 and TRBJ2-2; D is unresolved. There are 14 residues in the CDR3. V lost 0 bases, J lost 2 bases, and 5 bases lay in between. Germline V gives CDR1 SGHRS, CDR2 YFSETQ. This CDR3 is CASSLGVNTGELFF. The CDR3 DNA reads as TGCGCCAGCAGCTTGGGAGTCAACACCGGGGAGCTGTTTTTT.

A few counts support this clone. The chain is built from TRBV12-3 or TRBV12-4 and TRBJ1-5, with a tentative D call TRBD1 (5 bases). V dropped 7 bases and J dropped 6 bases, with 10 bases sitting between them. The CDR3 contains 12 residues. CDR3 region: CASTLQGQPQHF. The CDR3 region has the DNA TGTGCCAGCACCCTGCAGGGTCAGCCCCAGCATTTT.

This chain uses TRBV18 with TRBJ1-3, with TRBD1 matching 9 bases. The CDR3 sequence is 19 residues long. V was pared by 1 base and J by 0 bases, with 10 bases of the junction left unmatched. Germline V gives CDR1 KGHSH, CDR2 LQKENI. The CDR3 nucleotides read TGTGCCAGCTCACCACTTGGTCCCGGGACAGGGAACTCTGGAAACACCATATATTTT. Translated: CASSPLGPGTGNSGNTIYF. Complete variable domain (other parts from reference TRBV18 and TRBJ1-3): NAGVMQNPRHLVRRRGQEARLRCSPMKGHSHVYWYRQLPEEGLKFMVYLQKENIIDESGMPKERFSAEFPKEGPSILRIQQVVRGDSAAYFCASSPLGPGTGNSGNTIYFGEGSWLTVV.

The chain uses TRBV27 and TRBJ1-5; 8 nucleotides match TRBD1. In germline, CDR1 is MNHEY, CDR2 SMNVEV (reference sequence). The ends lost 2 bases at V and 4 bases at J; junction bases unmatched: 7. This CDR3 contains 16 residues. The CDR3 DNA reads as TGTGCCAGCAGTTTAGGCGGACAGGGTAATAATCAGCCCCAGCATTTT. It translates to CASSLGGQGNNQPQHF.

The rearrangement links TRBV6-1 to TRBJ2-3, with 10 bases fitting TRBD2. CDR3 length equals 16 residues. Trimming at V came to 2 bases and at J to 12 bases, leaving 14 bases not matched to a gene. Germline V gives CDR1 MNHNS, CDR2 SASEGT. The CDR3 reads CASSELSSGGRSFQYF. CDR3 nucleotides: TGTGCCAGCAGTGAACTGTCTAGCGGGGGCCGGAGTTTTCAGTATTTT.

This chain joins TRBV3-1 (or the pseudogene TRBV3-2) and TRBJ1-1, with D tentatively TRBD1 (6 bases). The V and J ends lost 3 bases and 11 bases respectively, with 22 bases between them. The CDR3 runs 15 residues. CDR1 and CDR2 (germline): LGHDT, YNNKEL (reference sequence). The CDR3: CASSQRAGRGGGAFF. The DNA for the CDR3 is TGTGCCAGCAGCCAGAGGGCAGGAAGGGGAGGGGGGGCTTTCTTT.

The V gene is TRBV7-2, the J gene TRBJ2-1; the match to TRBD2 covers 8 bases. V lost 5 bases and J lost 4; bases outside the gene matches: 10. Germline V lookup: CDR1 SGHTA, CDR2 FQGNSA. The length of the CDR3 is 16 residues. Here the CDR3 DNA reads TGTGCCAGCAGCCCAGGGCAGCGGGGGAGATACAATGAGCAGTTCTTC. Its translation is CASSPGQRGRYNEQFF. Combining the CDR3 with reference TRBV7-2 and TRBJ2-1 gives the whole variable domain GAGVSQSPSNKVTEKGKDVELRCDPISGHTALYWYRQSLGQGLEFLIYFQGNSAPDKSGLPSDRFSAERTGGSVSTLTIQRTQQEDSAVYLCASSPGQRGRYNEQFFGPGTRLTVL.

V gene TRBV15 combines with J gene TRBJ2-1; 10 nucleotides match TRBD2. The CDR3 totals 15 residues. J was trimmed by 6 bases and V by 4 bases; bases with no gene match: 6. The germline V gene encodes CDR1 LNHNV and CDR2 YYDKDF (reference sequence). This CDR3 is CATSIKRGGGNEQFF. Written as DNA, the CDR3 is TGTGCCACCAGCATAAAGCGGGGGGGCGGCAATGAGCAGTTCTTC. Using reference TRBV15 and TRBJ2-1 for the parts outside the CDR3, the full variable domain is DAMVIQNPRYQVTQFGKPVTLSCSQTLNHNVMYWYQQKSSQAPKLLFHYYDKDFNNEADTPDNFQSRRPNTSFCFLDIRSPGLGDTAMYLCATSIKRGGGNEQFFGPGTRLTVL.

J is TRBJ2-2 and V is TRBV13, with TRBD2 matching over 12 bases. Germline V gene sequence: CDR1 PRHDT, CDR2 FYEKMQ (reference sequence). The CDR3 spans 16 residues. After removal of 4 bases from V and 4 bases from J, the junction contained 4 bases not matched to a gene. The CDR3: CASSYPGLAGTGELFF. In nucleotides, the CDR3 is TGTGCCAGCAGCTACCCGGGACTAGCGGGCACCGGGGAGCTGTTTTTT.

The rearrangement links TRBV7-8 to TRBJ1-5; 10 bases are a match to TRBD1. The junction had 2 bases not matched to a gene; V was cut back by 4 bases and J by 5 bases. Germline CDR1 SGHVS, CDR2 FQNEAQ. The CDR3 is made up of 14 amino acids. The CDR3 DNA is TGTGCCAGCAGCTGGGGACAGGGGTATCAGCCCCAGCATTTT. It yields the protein CASSWGQGYQPQHF.